This TCR beta chain was documented in a study of OX40 agonist ivuxolimab in advanced cancers. The study in broad terms: The costimulatory receptor OX40 (CD134) was targeted by ivuxolimab, a fully human IgG2 agonistic monoclonal antibody. Intravenous ivuxolimab was administered to patients every 2 weeks at six dose levels: 0.01, 0.1, 0.3, 1.5, 3 and 10 mg/kg. Of the approximately 54 patients in dose escalation, around 20 had hepatocellular carcinoma, some 15 had melanoma, 9 had renal cell carcinoma and 9 had head and neck cancer. In the dose-escalation cohort, about four fifths of patients were male, and the mean age was roughly 60 years with a range of about 20 to 79. Patients were allowed to have had prior anti-PD-1, anti-PD-L1 or anti-CTLA-4 therapy, and roughly 40% of the dose-escalation patients had previously received checkpoint inhibitors. Three dose-escalation patients achieved partial responses, one with hepatocellular carcinoma and two with cutaneous melanoma. The point of sequencing TCRbeta in the periphery was to test whether ivuxolimab changed TCR sequence diversity and drove clonal T-cell expansion. The paper describes the monotherapy dose-escalation part (N ≈ 51 patients) of the phase I trial of ivuxolimab. Study-wide conclusions, independent of this receptor: Partial responders in the 0.1-3.0 mg/kg groups had among the lowest normalized peripheral clonal expansion, especially among CD8+ T cells. At doses from 0.1 to 3.0 mg/kg, clonal expansion was seen in both CD4+ and CD8+ blood T cells between baseline and week 6. After ivuxolimab, expanded clones were on average more numerous among CD8+ T cells than among CD4+ T cells. Antigen specificity was not determined for the clonally expanded peripheral T cells. Low levels of normalized T-cell clonal expansion were also seen in some patients who did not respond.

Taken from the germline V gene, the CDR1 and CDR2 loops are MNHEY and SVGAGI. V is cut by 5 bases and J by 3 bases, and the space between the germline ends is 14 bases. The CDR3 runs 14 residues from the cysteine to the phenylalanine. The only DNA kept is the CDR3, 42 bases in frame from the first base. This clone was seen just once. Its specific antigen is unknown. Per-base qualities were not stored, and no clone one base away is much larger. The trial excluded patients who had a history of autoimmune disease or who were on systemic immunosuppression. Peripheral blood for TCR sequencing was collected from all dose cohorts at baseline, on cycle 4 day 1, and on cycle 7 day 1. The samples were drawn from a first-in-human, open-label, multicenter phase I dose-escalation trial of ivuxolimab. The trial enrolled adults with locally advanced or metastatic head and neck squamous cell, hepatocellular, melanoma or renal cell carcinoma. Before TCR sequencing, CD4+ T cells and CD8+ T cells were sorted from peripheral blood as separate populations.

Genomic DNA was isolated from the sorted cells so that the TCRbeta CDR3 region could be sequenced. TCRbeta CDR3 regions were sequenced using the immunoSEQ Assay. TCRdb provides this immuneACCESS table in a form limited to in-frame rearrangements. Some clones are lacking; in checked studies, under half of them reflect an unresolved V gene, and why the rest are absent is not known. The sample table lists fewer than 15,000 clones, around 80% of them with a count of one. 36% of the sample belongs to the ten largest clones. Rearrangement joined TRBV6-5 to TRBJ2-7, and TRBD1 may be the D gene, going by 6 matching bases. This material consisted of CD4+ or CD8+ T cells sorted from blood, taken in a trial of the OX40 agonist ivuxolimab. The TCR originated in an adult with an advanced solid tumor such as melanoma, head and neck, liver or kidney cancer. The CDR3 is CASSLGRGNYEQYF. The sequence in DNA is TGTGCCAGCAGTCTCGGCAGGGGTAACTACGAGCAGTACTTC.